The rows below give T cell receptor beta chains drawn from one sample of a study of T cells after yellow fever vaccination. TCRdb redid the calling of the 5' RACE reads with MiXCR, one entry per CDR3 protein. The data hold about 230,000 distinct CDR3 sequences, with approximately 6.7% observed a single time. The material sequenced was CD4+ T cells sorted from PBMCs, taken on the day of the yellow fever booster vaccination. These receptors were obtained from a man aged 25 to 40 who received the YFV17D yellow fever vaccine. CDR3s include the opening cysteine and the closing phenylalanine or tryptophan. A D gene is named only where the DNA matches it firmly. The size of a clone is reported for some rows only, either as once, few or many, or as a class for expanded clones.

CDR3 protein	CDR3 DNA	V gene	clone size	J gene	D gene
CASSLSDRGDGEAFF	TGCGCCAGCAGCCTGTCGGACCGAGGGGATGGTGAAGCTTTCTTT	TRBV5-1	many	TRBJ1-1	.
CAWAWGPNQPQHF	TGTGCCTGGGCTTGGGGGCCGAATCAGCCCCAGCATTTT	TRBV30	once	TRBJ1-5	.
CASSQSREKLFF	TGTGCCAGCAGCCAATCCCGAGAAAAACTGTTTTTT	TRBV3-1	many	TRBJ1-4	.
CSAPRLAGSYNEQFF	TGCAGTGCCCCCCGGCTAGCAGGCTCCTACAATGAGCAGTTCTTC	TRBV20-1	.	TRBJ2-1	.
CASSLTPGLALEQFF	TGCGCCAGCAGCTTGACCCCGGGACTAGCGCTTGAGCAGTTCTTC	TRBV5-1	many	TRBJ2-1	TRBD2
CASRRDAGGAKNIQYF	TGTGCCAGCAGACGGGACGCCGGGGGGGCCAAAAACATTCAGTACTTC	TRBV27	many	TRBJ2-4	TRBD2
CASSLALGESTGELFF	TGTGCCAGCAGCTTAGCTCTGGGCGAGAGCACCGGGGAGCTGTTTTTT	TRBV11-2	few	TRBJ2-2	.
CASSLLSDPTYEQYF	TGTGCCAGCAGCTTATTGTCTGACCCCACCTACGAGCAGTACTTC	TRBV7-6	many	TRBJ2-7	.
CASSPRDRVGTGELFF	TGTGCCAGCAGCCCACGGGACAGGGTGGGCACCGGGGAGCTGTTTTTT	TRBV11-3	many	TRBJ2-2	TRBD1
CASSLGADQLYEQYF	TGCGCCAGCAGCTTGGGCGCGGATCAACTCTACGAGCAGTACTTC	TRBV5-1	.	TRBJ2-7	.
CSARIGATLNTEAFF	TGCAGTGCTAGAATAGGGGCGACATTGAACACTGAAGCTTTCTTT	TRBV20-1	.	TRBJ1-1	.
CASSLMPGLPSGADTQYF	TGTGCCAGCAGCTTAATGCCGGGACTACCTTCCGGGGCAGATACGCAGTATTTT	TRBV7-3	few	TRBJ2-3	TRBD2
CASSLSGYTGELFF	TGCGCCAGCAGCTTGTCGGGGTACACCGGGGAGCTGTTTTTT	TRBV5-1	many	TRBJ2-2	.
CASSPGQINTGELFF	TGTGCCAGCTCACCGGGACAGATCAACACCGGGGAGCTGTTTTTT	TRBV18	.	TRBJ2-2	TRBD1
CASSRDTSSYNEQFF	TGTGCCAGCAGCCGAGACACTTCCTCCTACAATGAGCAGTTCTTC	TRBV5-6	many	TRBJ2-1	.
CASRPAGGNYGYTF	TGTGCCAGCAGACCCGCAGGGGGGAACTATGGCTACACCTTC	TRBV6-5	.	TRBJ1-2	TRBD1
CASGADIQYF	TGTGCCAGCGGAGCGGACATTCAGTACTTC	TRBV6-5	many	TRBJ2-4	.
CASSLYRGSSYNEQFF	TGTGCCAGCAGTTTATATCGGGGGAGCTCCTACAATGAGCAGTTCTTC	TRBV12-3/TRBV12-4	few	TRBJ2-1	.
CASSQGQGNQPQHF	TGTGCCAGCAGCCAAGGACAGGGCAATCAGCCCCAGCATTTT	TRBV16	.	TRBJ1-5	TRBD1
CASSLVSGRSFYEQYF	TGTGCCAGCAGCTTGGTTAGCGGGAGGTCATTCTACGAGCAGTACTTC	TRBV5-6	many	TRBJ2-7	TRBD2
CASSGDVIDTQYF	TGCGCCAGCAGCGGGGACGTCATAGATACGCAGTATTTT	TRBV5-1	many	TRBJ2-3	.
CASSPTFRNTGELFF	TGTGCCAGCAGCCCCACTTTCAGAAACACCGGGGAGCTGTTTTTT	TRBV7-9	few	TRBJ2-2	.
CASSHPLATSLYNEQFF	TGCGCCAGCAGCCACCCACTAGCAACGTCCCTCTACAATGAGCAGTTCTTC	TRBV4-3	many	TRBJ2-1	.
CASSKGWQGDTQYF	TGTGCCAGCAGCAAAGGGTGGCAGGGAGATACGCAGTATTTT	TRBV7-2	many	TRBJ2-3	.